This passage covers 25 T cell receptor beta chains from one sample sequenced in a study of blood T cell repertoires in COVID-19. Some clones are missing from TCRdb's copy, which holds only in-frame ones; the method was immunoSEQ multiplex PCR. The sample has 85,000 to 130,000 clones; roughly 86% are singletons. Source material: peripheral blood. These receptors came from a woman aged 60 to 75 with acute or convalescent COVID-19.

This clone showed up just a few times. The chain joins TRBV27 to TRBJ2-1; 9 positions agree with TRBD2. CDR3 length equals 13 residues. The junction had 4 bases not matched to a gene; V was cut back by 5 bases and J by 8 bases. The germline V gene has CDR1 MNHEY and CDR2 SMNVEV (reference sequence). In nucleotides, the CDR3 is TGTGCCAGCAGTCCGGGGACTAGCCATGAGCAGTTCTTC. This translates into CASSPGTSHEQFF.

The rearrangement joins TRBV27 to TRBJ2-7, with TRBD1 matching over 9 bases. V lost 5 bases, J lost 6 bases, and 5 bases stayed unmatched. CDR1 MNHEY and CDR2 SMNVEV come from the germline V gene (reference sequence). The CDR3 has 13 residues. In DNA, the CDR3 is TGTGCCAGCAGTCCGGCGACAGGGGGCGAGCAGTACTTC. Amino acid sequence: CASSPATGGEQYF.

The CDR3 DNA follows: TGTGCCAGCTCAGGAGGCCCCGATACGCAGTATTTT. Translation gives CASSGGPDTQYF. This sequence joins TRBV5-6 and TRBJ2-3; TRBD2 might be the D (5 bases). CDR3 length: 12 amino acids. Between the trimmed V and J ends, which lost 7 bases and 6 bases, there was a span of 12 bases. Germline CDR1 is SGHDT and CDR2 is YYEEEE.

The CDR3, as DNA: TGTGCCAGCAGCCCGGACTACCTCAATGAGCAGTTCTTC. It yields the protein CASSPDYLNEQFF. The chain uses TRBV28 and TRBJ2-1; possible D gene TRBD2, 6 bases. Deletions cut 6 bases from V and 6 bases from J, with 12 bases between. From germline, CDR1 is MDHEN and CDR2 SYDVKM. This CDR3 is built from 13 residues.

V and J are TRBV7-2 and TRBJ2-5, with TRBD2 matching over 8 bases. Per the germline V gene, CDR1 is SGHTA and CDR2 is FQGNSA. The V segment lost 4 bases and the J segment 5 bases; nucleotides outside the gene matches: 12. The CDR3 has 16 residues. Here the CDR3 reads CASSSQYGRAGETQYF. The CDR3, as DNA: TGTGCCAGCAGCTCACAGTACGGGAGGGCCGGTGAGACCCAGTACTTC.

The chain employs TRBV5-6 and TRBJ2-1; weak D call: TRBD2 (5 bases). Germline V gene data show CDR1 as SGHDT and CDR2 as YYEEEE. The CDR3 covers 14 residues. V gave up 4 bases and J gave up 1 base, with 9 bases separating them. CDR3 residues: CASSPPGSYNEQFF. The CDR3 nucleotides are TGTGCCAGCAGCCCCCCGGGGTCCTACAATGAGCAGTTCTTC. The whole variable domain, filled in from reference TRBV5-6 and TRBJ2-1, reads DAGVTQSPTHLIKTRGQQVTLRCSPKSGHDTVSWYQQALGQGPQFIFQYYEEEERQRGNFPDRFSGHQFPNYSSELNVNALLLGDSALYLCASSPPGSYNEQFFGPGTRLTVL.

The V call is TRBV18, the J call TRBJ2-2, with D maybe TRBD2 (5 bases). The CDR3 runs to 17 residues. Germline CDR1 reads KGHSH; CDR2 reads LQKENI. With 1 base removed from V and 0 bases from J, the gap between germline ends came to 12 bases. CDR3 DNA: TGTGCCAGCTCACCACAGAGGGTCCTCTCGAACACCGGGGAGCTGTTTTTT. Protein product: CASSPQRVLSNTGELFF.

For the CDR3, the DNA is TGCGCCAGCAGTTTTGGAGCGGGCCGGCGGACCTACAATGAGCAGTTCTTC. It specifies CASSFGAGRRTYNEQFF. V is TRBV5-1 and J is TRBJ2-1; TRBD2 is a possible D gene (6 bases). Trimming stripped 5 bases from V and 2 bases from J, with 20 bases between. The germline V gene encodes CDR1 SGHRS and CDR2 YFSETQ. The CDR3 has 17 residues.

V usage is TRBV27 and J usage is TRBJ1-2; 7 nucleotides line up with TRBD1. Germline V CDR1 and CDR2: MNHEY, SMNVEV (reference sequence). The CDR3 sequence is 13 residues long. V lost 2 bases to trimming and J lost 3 bases; unmatched junction nucleotides: 0. As DNA, the CDR3 is TGTGCCAGCAGTTTAGACAGGGACTATGGCTACACCTTC. This sequence encodes CASSLDRDYGYTF.

This chain joins TRBV7-3 and TRBJ2-7; the match to TRBD2 covers 7 bases. Unmatched junction bases numbered 7, after V lost 2 bases and J lost 3 bases. CDR3 length equals 15 residues. Germline lookup yields CDR1 SGHTA and CDR2 FQGTGA. The chain's CDR3 is CASSLEGASGYEQYF. The DNA for the CDR3 is TGTGCCAGCAGCTTAGAAGGGGCTAGCGGCTACGAGCAGTACTTC.

This chain connects TRBV6-5 to TRBJ1-6, with 7 bases aligning to TRBD1. With 5 bases clipped from V and 5 bases from J, the junction kept 3 bases outside the gene matches. The CDR3 length is 14 residues. Per germline, CDR1 MNHEY and CDR2 SVGAGI. This CDR3 reads CASSKGQNNSPLHF. The CDR3 bases are TGTGCCAGCAGTAAGGGACAGAATAATTCACCCCTCCACTTT.

J is TRBJ1-2 and V is TRBV5-4, with no clear D. V was shortened by 0 bases and J by 8 bases, with 8 bases between the two germline ends. Germline V gives CDR1 SGHNT, CDR2 YYREEE (reference sequence). The length of the CDR3 is 12 residues. The CDR3 DNA is TGTGCCAGCAGCTTGGATGAGTACGGCTACACCTTC. It specifies CASSLDEYGYTF.

This chain connects TRBV30 to TRBJ2-1, with 10 bases matching TRBD2. Trimming cost V 1 base and J 2 bases; bases outside gene matches: 5. CDR1 and CDR2 (germline): GTSNPN, SVGIG (reference sequence). The CDR3 extends over 16 amino acids. CDR3 sequence (DNA): TGTGCCTGGAGTGAACCCGGACTAGCGGCCTACAATGAGCAGTTCTTC. Protein product: CAWSEPGLAAYNEQFF. The full variable domain, in which reference TRBV30 and TRBJ2-1 provide the parts outside the CDR3, is SQTIHQWPATLVQPVGSPLSLECTVEGTSNPNLYWYRQAAGRGLQLLFYSVGIGQISSEVPQNLSASRPQDRQFILSSKKLLLSDSGFYLCAWSEPGLAAYNEQFFGPGTRLTVL.

Concerning this clone: The junction does not match germline at one end; this may be a read error. The rearrangement uses TRBV27 and TRBJ2-2, with D tentatively TRBD2 (7 bases). The CDR3 length is 12 residues. Germline V gives CDR1 MNHEY, CDR2 SMNVEV (reference sequence). The CDR3 DNA follows: TGTGCCAGCAGTCTCTATGGGGGGGCGCTGTTTTTT. Amino acids: CASSLYGGALFF.

The DNA of the CDR3 is TGTGCCAGCAGTCGAGGAGACAGGCCCGCAGGCGGCTACACCTTC. The encoded protein is CASSRGDRPAGGYTF. This chain links TRBV7-2 with TRBJ1-2; D is perhaps TRBD1 (6 bases). The CDR3 is 15 amino acids. V lost 6 bases to trimming and J lost 8 bases, with 22 bases between them. Germline CDR1 is SGHTA and CDR2 is FQGNSA. Full variable domain (outside the CDR3, taken from reference TRBV7-2 and TRBJ1-2): GAGVSQSPSNKVTEKGKDVELRCDPISGHTALYWYRQSLGQGLEFLIYFQGNSAPDKSGLPSDRFSAERTGGSVSTLTIQRTQQEDSAVYLCASSRGDRPAGGYTFGSGTRLTVV.

This clone showed up just once. V gene TRBV18 combines with J gene TRBJ2-6; the match to TRBD1 covers 7 bases. The ends lost 1 base at V and 2 bases at J; junction bases unmatched: 2. Germline-derived CDR1 and CDR2 are KGHSH and LQKENI. This CDR3 is built from 16 residues. CDR3 coding DNA: TGTGCCAGCTCACCACAGGGGGCGACTGGGGCCAACGTCCTGACTTTC. Translating it yields CASSPQGATGANVLTF.

This clone was observed a handful of times. The chain uses TRBV28 and TRBJ1-2, with TRBD1 matching over 10 bases. Germline V lookup: CDR1 MDHEN, CDR2 SYDVKM. The CDR3 totals 14 residues. Losses at the gene ends were 4 bases for V and 8 bases for J; bases not matched to a gene: 7. The CDR3 is CASSSTGGARGYTF. The CDR3 DNA sequence: TGTGCCAGCAGTTCGACAGGGGGCGCCAGGGGCTACACCTTC.

This clone has just one count. The V and J genes are TRBV4-2 and TRBJ1-2, with TRBD1 matching 8 bases. The CDR3 runs to 16 residues. The J segment lost 4 bases and the V segment lost 1 base, leaving 8 bases of the junction unmatched. Germline V CDR1 and CDR2: LGHNA, YNFKEQ. CDR3 protein: CASSQAGQEPLYGYTF. The CDR3 region has the DNA TGTGCCAGCAGCCAAGCGGGACAGGAACCCCTCTATGGCTACACCTTC.

This clone has a single count. The sample holds other DNA sequences that translate to the same CDR3. The chain employs TRBV27 and TRBJ1-1; no definite D call. Trimming took 0 bases from V and 1 from J, leaving 6 bases between them. The CDR3 is made up of 14 amino acids. CDR1 is MNHEY, CDR2 SMNVEV, per germline (reference sequence). This CDR3 is CASSLSTGNTEAFF. DNA for the CDR3: TGTGCCAGCAGTTTATCGACTGGGAACACTGAAGCTTTCTTT.

The J gene is TRBJ1-4, the V gene TRBV11-2; TRBD1 matches 10 bases. Germline V lookup: CDR1 SGHAT, CDR2 FQNNGV. V shed 5 bases, J shed 7 bases, and the junction held 4 bases outside the gene matches. The CDR3 length is 14 residues. In DNA form, the CDR3 reads TGTGCCAGCAGCGCTGACAGGGGGCCTGAAAAACTGTTTTTT. Encoded protein: CASSADRGPEKLFF. Full variable domain (missing parts from reference TRBV11-2 and TRBJ1-4): EAGVAQSPRYKIIEKRQSVAFWCNPISGHATLYWYQQILGQGPKLLIQFQNNGVVDDSQLPKDRFSAERLKGVDSTLKIQPAKLEDSAVYLCASSADRGPEKLFFGSGTQLSVL.

This chain links TRBV5-1 with TRBJ1-1; no definite D call. The germline V and J ends were trimmed by 5 bases and 0 bases, with 8 bases remaining between them. The germline V gene has CDR1 SGHRS and CDR2 YFSETQ. CDR3 length: 13 residues. The CDR3: CASRSIVNTEAFF. DNA for the CDR3: TGCGCCAGCAGGAGCATAGTGAACACTGAAGCTTTCTTT. Looking up the rest from reference TRBV5-1 and TRBJ1-1 gives the full variable domain: KAGVTQTPRYLIKTRGQQVTLSCSPISGHRSVSWYQQTPGQGLQFLFEYFSETQRNKGNFPGRFSGRQFSNSRSEMNVSTLELGDSALYLCASRSIVNTEAFFGQGTRLTVV.

This chain links TRBV7-8 with TRBJ1-6; D is perhaps TRBD1 (6 bases). Germline V gene data show CDR1 as SGHVS and CDR2 as FQNEAQ. The CDR3 consists of 15 residues. Trimming took 5 bases from V and 8 from J, leaving 16 bases between them. The CDR3 bases are TGTGCCAGCAGCCCCAGCAGGACAGCCTATTCACCCCTCCACTTT. Translated: CASSPSRTAYSPLHF.

The V and J genes are TRBV20-1 and TRBJ2-1, with 11 bases lining up with TRBD2. The germline CDR1 and CDR2 sequences are DFQATT and SNEGSKA (reference sequence). This CDR3 contains 17 residues. V dropped 3 bases and J dropped 0; count of bases not matched to a gene: 7. CDR3 loop: CSASRLAGISSYNEQFF. DNA for the CDR3: TGCAGTGCTAGTCGACTAGCGGGGATTAGCTCCTACAATGAGCAGTTCTTC.

The V call is TRBV27, the J call TRBJ2-2; D possibly corresponds to TRBD2 (6 bases). CDR3 length: 15 residues. Per germline, CDR1 MNHEY and CDR2 SMNVEV (reference sequence). V lost 1 base and J lost 5, with 11 bases in between. The DNA of the CDR3 is TGTGCCAGCAGTTTATTCGGGAGTGGAACCGGGGAGCTGTTTTTT. Amino acids: CASSLFGSGTGELFF.

The chain joins TRBV6-1 to TRBJ2-2; TRBD2 is a possible D gene (5 bases). This CDR3 contains 18 residues. Trimming pared 0 bases from V and 2 bases from J, leaving 16 bases between. Germline assignment: CDR1 MNHNS and CDR2 SASEGT. For the CDR3, the DNA is TGTGCCAGCAGTGAAGCGCTTGTAGGAGGAGGTAACACCGGGGAGCTGTTTTTT. As protein: CASSEALVGGGNTGELFF.